This TCR beta chain was documented in a study of CD8 T cells in ankylosing spondylitis. Study observations and caveats: Before this, some motif variants had been reported in reactive arthritis synovial fluid and blood. It was reported that disease-linked clones were significantly enriched in matched ankylosing spondylitis synovial fluid. Made up of under 10 highly homologous variants, a TCR beta motif appeared characteristic of ankylosing spondylitis blood. Clones linked to disease, bearing a CD8+ phenotype, were relatively rare in peripheral blood.

Germline CDR1 and CDR2: SNHLY and FYNNEI. The CDR3 runs 16 residues. V was cut by 3 bases and J by 2 bases, with 15 bases left in between. Researchers built TCR beta libraries using quantitative 5'-RACE with molecular barcodes. Each CDR3 protein gets one entry after TCRdb re-called the 5' RACE reads with MiXCR. The sample contains 350,000 to 450,000 distinct CDR3 sequences, about 25% of which appear only once. This clonotype has a handful of counts. Its antigen remains unidentified. Sequenced material: blood, either unsorted or a sorted T cell fraction (not recorded which). The chain has TRBV2 and TRBJ2-3; no clear D. The source is a male donor with ankylosing spondylitis. The CDR3 sequence is CASSDGLERITDTQYF. Here the CDR3 DNA reads TGTGCCAGCAGTGACGGGCTAGAGAGGATCACAGATACGCAGTATTTT.